This TCR beta chain was observed in a study of cytomegalovirus exposure and HLA in healthy donors. The PCR used 60 Vbeta and 13 Jbeta primers. Clones were read by immunoSEQ multiplex PCR, and TCRdb kept only the in-frame ones, dropping some. The table lists about 140,000 clones, roughly 74% of them singletons, with 3% to 3.5% in the top ten. At collection, donors were nominally healthy, but unrecorded immune exposures were probable. Of note for this clone: Its antigen is as yet unknown.

Findings and limits, study-wide: Researchers counted some 150 TCR beta chains as cytomegalovirus-associated. Productive status was seen about 90% or about 30% of the time for most TCR beta V segments in an earlier analysis.

This TCR derives from a man in his forties or fifties in good health and CMV-seronegative. The sequenced sample was PBMCs.

The CDR3 region has the DNA TGCGCCAGCAGCCAACTGGATACGCAGTATTTT. This encodes CASSQLDTQYF. This chain uses TRBV5-1 with TRBJ2-3; D not certain. The CDR3 sequence is 11 residues long. Trimming took 4 bases from V and 6 from J, leaving 6 bases between them. Per germline, CDR1 SGHRS and CDR2 YFSETQ.